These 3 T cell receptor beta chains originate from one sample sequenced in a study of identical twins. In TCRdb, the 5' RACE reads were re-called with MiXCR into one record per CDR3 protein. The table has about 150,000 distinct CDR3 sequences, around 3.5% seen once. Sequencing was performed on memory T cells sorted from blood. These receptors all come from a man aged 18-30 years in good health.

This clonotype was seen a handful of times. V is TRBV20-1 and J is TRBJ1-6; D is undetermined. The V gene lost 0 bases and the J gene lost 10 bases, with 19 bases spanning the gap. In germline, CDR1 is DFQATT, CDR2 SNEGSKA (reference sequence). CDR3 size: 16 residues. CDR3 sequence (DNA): TGCAGTGCTAGAGATGGGAGTCGCCCAGGCAAATCACCCCTCCACTTT. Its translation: CSARDGSRPGKSPLHF.

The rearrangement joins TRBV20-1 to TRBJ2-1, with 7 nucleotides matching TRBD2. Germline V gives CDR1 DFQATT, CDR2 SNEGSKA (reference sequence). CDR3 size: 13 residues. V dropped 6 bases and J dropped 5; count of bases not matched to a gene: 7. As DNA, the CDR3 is TGCAGTGCCCCCAGCGGGAATGACAATGAGCAGTTCTTC. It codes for CSAPSGNDNEQFF.

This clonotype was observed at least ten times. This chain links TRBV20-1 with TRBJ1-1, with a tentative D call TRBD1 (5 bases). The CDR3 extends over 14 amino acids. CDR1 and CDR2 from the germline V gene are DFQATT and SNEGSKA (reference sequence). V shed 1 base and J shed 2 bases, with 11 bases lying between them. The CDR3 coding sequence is TGCAGTGCTAGAGCAGGGCTCCCAAACACTGAAGCTTTCTTT. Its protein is CSARAGLPNTEAFF.